The 28 T cell receptor beta chains in this list originate from one sample, sequenced in a study of blood T cell repertoires in COVID-19. Measured with immunoSEQ multiplex PCR; TCRdb has only the in-frame clones, and not every one. Of under 300,000 clones listed, 85% to 90% are singletons. The material sequenced was peripheral blood. These receptors all come from a woman in her 40s with acute or convalescent COVID-19.

The genes are TRBV4-2 and TRBJ2-5; a possible D gene is TRBD1 (8 bases). Germline CDR1 reads LGHNA; CDR2 reads YNFKEQ. This CDR3 region has 14 residues. Trimming stripped 3 bases from V and 5 bases from J, with 13 bases between. Here the CDR3 DNA reads TGTGCCAGCAGCCACGACAGGGGAGGGGAGACCCAGTACTTC. Translation gives CASSHDRGGETQYF.

In DNA, the CDR3 is TGTGCCAGCAGCTACGTTCCGGGATTCCGCGCGGAGACCCAGTACTTC. Protein product: CASSYVPGFRAETQYF. The chain combines TRBV21-1 with TRBJ2-5; the tabulated D call, TRBD2, remains unverified against the DNA. TRBV21-1 represents a pseudogene. The CDR3 spans 16 residues.

The genes are TRBV7-2 and TRBJ2-3, with D tentatively TRBD2 (6 bases). The CDR3 sequence is 15 residues long. Trimming cost V 4 bases and J 2 bases, with 13 bases left between them. The germline gives CDR1 SGHTA, CDR2 FQGNSA. CDR3 sequence: CASSSPGLPTDTQYF. The CDR3 region has the DNA TGTGCCAGCAGCTCCCCGGGACTTCCCACAGATACGCAGTATTTT.

V and J are TRBV6-1 and TRBJ2-5, with D tentatively TRBD1 (6 bases). Germline assignment: CDR1 MNHNS and CDR2 SASEGT. V lost 2 bases and J 14 bases, leaving 12 bases between the germline ends. The CDR3 is made up of 11 amino acids. The CDR3 DNA reads TGTGCCAGCAGTGAACTCGGCAGGGGATACTTC. Translated, it gives CASSELGRGYF.

This clone was counted a few times. The chain joins TRBV14 to TRBJ2-7; 9 bases agree with TRBD1. The CDR3 runs to 14 residues. CDR1 SGHDN and CDR2 FVKESK come from the germline V gene. The junction had 3 bases not matched to a gene; V was cut back by 4 bases and J by 2 bases. The CDR3 DNA is TGTGCCAGCAGCCCCCGGACAGGGGCCTACGAGCAGTACGTC. Protein: CASSPRTGAYEQYV.

Details on this clone: The same CDR3 arises from other DNA sequences in this sample as well. The rearrangement links TRBV2 to TRBJ2-2; 15 bases line up with TRBD2. Germline CDR1 is SNHLY and CDR2 is FYNNEI. The CDR3 has 18 amino acids. Losses at the gene ends were 6 bases for V and 7 bases for J; bases not matched to a gene: 12. CDR3 DNA sequence: TGTGCCAGCAGCGTATCGGGACTAGCGGGGGGTCGTAGCGGGGAGCTGTTTTTT. Translation gives CASSVSGLAGGRSGELFF.

This clone has only a few counts. The chain carries TRBV9 and TRBJ2-2; D possibly corresponds to TRBD2 (7 bases). CDR3 length: 14 amino acids. Germline assignment: CDR1 SGDLS and CDR2 YYNGEE. Trimming took 3 bases from V and 4 from J, leaving 10 bases between them. The CDR3 nucleotides read TGTGCCAGCAGCGGGGGGGGCCGCACCGGGGAGCTGTTTTTT. This codes for CASSGGGRTGELFF.

This rearrangement joins TRBV4-1 to TRBJ1-1; TRBD1 might be the D (6 bases). Between the trimmed V and J ends, which lost 3 bases and 9 bases, there was a span of 11 bases. The CDR3 is 12 residues long. Germline loops: CDR1 MGHRA, CDR2 YSYEKL. CDR3 protein: CASSHNQGKAFF. CDR3 bases: TGCGCCAGCAGCCACAATCAGGGGAAAGCTTTCTTT.

The chain joins TRBV5-8 to TRBJ1-2; 10 nucleotides align to TRBD1. CDR1 and CDR2 (germline): SGHTS, YDEGEE. There are 15 residues in the CDR3. Germline trimming cut 4 bases from V and 14 bases from J; bases unmatched to any gene: 17. CDR3 nucleotide sequence: TGTGCCAGCAGCCGACGCCCTCTACGACAGGGGGCAGCGACCTTC. The encoded protein is CASSRRPLRQGAATF.

This clone was seen just once. V is TRBV3-1 (or the pseudogene TRBV3-2) and J is TRBJ2-3, with D uncertain. V lost 0 bases and J 5 bases, leaving 9 bases between the germline ends. The CDR3 is 14 residues long. Looked up from germline, CDR1 is LGHDT and CDR2 is YNNKEL (reference sequence). In nucleotides, the CDR3 is TGTGCCAGCAGCCAAGATACCCGGGTAGATACGCAGTATTTT. This codes for CASSQDTRVDTQYF.

The chain links TRBV24-1 to TRBJ1-1; the D gene is possibly TRBD1 (6 bases). The CDR3 sequence is 15 residues long. Germline-derived CDR1 and CDR2 are KGHDR and SFDVKD. V was shortened by 9 bases and J by 0 bases, with 16 bases between the two germline ends. The CDR3 loop is CATRPTGLMNTEAFF. The CDR3 bases are TGTGCCACCCGTCCCACAGGGCTCATGAACACTGAAGCTTTCTTT.

The chain carries TRBV5-1 and TRBJ1-1; no clear D gene. The CDR3 totals 16 residues. Trimming took off 5 bases at V and 5 bases at J, with 22 bases between the two ends. The germline V gene has CDR1 SGHRS and CDR2 YFSETQ. The CDR3 protein is CASRSTAGSTGTEAFF. In nucleotides, the CDR3 is TGCGCCAGCAGGTCTACCGCCGGGTCCACCGGGACTGAAGCTTTCTTT.

The V and J genes are TRBV5-1 and TRBJ1-2, with 9 bases fitting TRBD1. Trimming removed 2 bases from V and 8 bases from J; junction bases left unmatched: 7. The CDR3 covers 14 residues. The germline gives CDR1 SGHRS, CDR2 YFSETQ. The CDR3 region is CASSFYRGREGYTF. CDR3 bases: TGCGCCAGCAGCTTCTACAGGGGGCGGGAAGGCTACACCTTC.

The chain recombines TRBV5-6 with TRBJ1-1; 8 bases fit TRBD1. The CDR3 consists of 15 residues. V was clipped by 0 bases and J by 6 bases; unmatched bases: 7. Germline CDR1 and CDR2: SGHDT and YYEEEE. CDR3 sequence: CASSLVDREAPEAFF. CDR3 DNA: TGTGCCAGCAGCTTGGTGGACAGGGAAGCCCCTGAAGCTTTCTTT.

The chain couples TRBV9 to TRBJ1-4; TRBD1 matches at 7 bases. The trim removed 4 bases at V and 7 bases at J, leaving 13 bases unmatched. The CDR3 is 16 residues long. The germline gives CDR1 SGDLS, CDR2 YYNGEE. The CDR3 DNA reads as TGTGCCAGCAGCCCAACAGGGGTCGTAGGAGGTGAAAAACTGTTTTTT. Amino acids: CASSPTGVVGGEKLFF.

The V gene is TRBV5-6, the J gene TRBJ1-5; D possibly corresponds to TRBD1 (5 bases). Germline assignment: CDR1 SGHDT and CDR2 YYEEEE. The CDR3 is 15 residues long. V lost 4 bases and J lost 4, with 15 bases in between. In DNA, the CDR3 is TGTGCCAGCAGCCTCCTTGGGGGGATGAATCAGCCCCAGCATTTT. It specifies CASSLLGGMNQPQHF.

The chain combines TRBV13 with TRBJ1-2; D ambiguous. Germline V gene lookup returns CDR1 PRHDT and CDR2 FYEKMQ (reference sequence). The CDR3 runs to 15 residues. Between the trimmed V and J ends, which lost 4 bases and 2 bases, there was a span of 14 bases. The CDR3, as DNA: TGTGCCAGCAGCTCCCCACGCAGGATAAACTATGGCTACACCTTC. The encoded protein is CASSSPRRINYGYTF.

V and J are TRBV13 and TRBJ1-2; D possibly corresponds to TRBD1 (6 bases). This CDR3 contains 13 residues. Germline CDR1 PRHDT, CDR2 FYEKMQ (reference sequence). The germline V and J ends were trimmed by 6 bases and 2 bases, with 10 bases remaining between them. CDR3 residues: CASSVTGNYGYTF. Written as DNA, the CDR3 is TGTGCCAGCAGTGTTACAGGGAACTATGGCTACACCTTC.

The chain combines TRBV2 with TRBJ2-3; TRBD1 might be the D (5 bases). The CDR3 is 15 residues long. Germline assignment: CDR1 SNHLY and CDR2 FYNNEI. V lost 3 bases to trimming and J lost 2 bases, with 12 bases between them. The DNA of the CDR3 is TGTGCCAGCAGTGAGGGCAGGGCTTTCACAGATACGCAGTATTTT. This gives the protein CASSEGRAFTDTQYF.

In its sample, this clone was seen a few times. The chain combines TRBV7-3 with TRBJ1-1; D call uncertain. Germline V gene lookup returns CDR1 SGHTA and CDR2 FQGTGA. The germline V and J ends were trimmed by 5 bases and 4 bases, with 14 bases remaining between them. The CDR3 runs to 14 residues. CDR3 nucleotides: TGTGCCAGCAGCCCAGGAGGGCTGGGCACTGAAGCTTTCTTT. Amino acids: CASSPGGLGTEAFF.

This clone was recorded a few times. This chain uses TRBV14 with TRBJ1-3, with D uncertain. Germline V gives CDR1 SGHDN, CDR2 FVKESK. Deletions cut 5 bases from V and 0 bases from J, with 14 bases between. This CDR3 has 16 amino acids. Here the CDR3 DNA reads TGTGCCAGCAGCGGGCAGCAGCCCAGCTCTGGAAACACCATATATTTT. Encoded protein: CASSGQQPSSGNTIYF.

The chain carries TRBV3-1 (or the pseudogene TRBV3-2) and TRBJ1-1; maybe TRBD1 (5 bases). Germline V CDR1 and CDR2: LGHDT, YNNKEL (reference sequence). The ends were cut back, 4 bases at V and 1 base at J, with 7 bases in the middle. The CDR3 sequence is 13 residues long. The CDR3 DNA sequence: TGTGCCAGCAGCCGAGACAGGAACACTGAAGCTTTCTTT. Translating it yields CASSRDRNTEAFF.

The CDR3: CASSADRGLYYGYTF. CDR3 coding DNA: TGTGCCAGCAGCGCAGACAGGGGGCTATACTATGGCTACACCTTC. The genes are TRBV11-2 and TRBJ1-2; TRBD1 matches 10 bases. V shed 5 bases and J 3 bases; nucleotides not matched to a gene: 6. The CDR3 is made up of 15 amino acids. The germline V gene encodes CDR1 SGHAT and CDR2 FQNNGV. The whole variable domain, filled in from reference TRBV11-2 and TRBJ1-2, reads EAGVAQSPRYKIIEKRQSVAFWCNPISGHATLYWYQQILGQGPKLLIQFQNNGVVDDSQLPKDRFSAERLKGVDSTLKIQPAKLEDSAVYLCASSADRGLYYGYTFGSGTRLTVV.

The J gene is TRBJ2-3, the V gene TRBV19, with 10 nucleotides matching TRBD2. The CDR3 totals 17 residues. The V gene end was trimmed by 0 bases and the J gene end by 4 bases; junction bases not matched to a gene: 7. CDR1 LNHDA and CDR2 SQIVND come from the germline V gene (reference sequence). CDR3 sequence reads: CASSIDGSGGASDTQYF. CDR3 sequence (DNA): TGTGCCAGTAGTATAGATGGAAGCGGGGGGGCCTCAGATACGCAGTATTTT.

The rearrangement joins TRBV28 to TRBJ1-5; the D gene is possibly TRBD1 (6 bases). The V end was cut by 5 bases, the J end by 5 bases, with 16 bases between. Germline V gene sequence: CDR1 MDHEN, CDR2 SYDVKM. This CDR3 is 15 amino acids long. CDR3 residues: CASSPRRGGDQPQHF. CDR3 DNA sequence: TGTGCCAGCAGTCCGCGCAGGGGTGGGGATCAGCCCCAGCATTTT.

This chain uses TRBV11-2 with TRBJ1-6; D is possibly TRBD1 (6 bases). This CDR3 contains 17 residues. The V end was cut by 3 bases, the J end by 7 bases, with 19 bases between. Per the germline V gene, CDR1 is SGHAT and CDR2 is FQNNGV. This CDR3 is CASSFSLGEQGNSPLHF. The CDR3 DNA reads TGTGCCAGCAGCTTTTCCTTAGGGGAACAGGGAAATTCACCCCTCCACTTT.

The V gene is TRBV3-1 (or the pseudogene TRBV3-2), the J gene TRBJ2-1; 9 bases align to TRBD2. The CDR3 contains 15 residues. Looked up from germline, CDR1 is LGHDT and CDR2 is YNNKEL (reference sequence). Germline trimming cut 4 bases from V and 5 bases from J; bases unmatched to any gene: 6. CDR3 coding DNA: TGTGCCAGCAGCCCCCCGGGACTAGCAAACAATGAGCAGTTCTTC. It encodes CASSPPGLANNEQFF.

The rearrangement links TRBV12-3 or TRBV12-4 to TRBJ1-2, with D possibly being TRBD1 (6 bases). The CDR3 is 13 residues long. Trimming took 6 bases from V and 6 from J, leaving 14 bases between them. The CDR3 bases are TGTGCCAGCAGGCCACAGGGATCCAATGGCTACACCTTC. Protein sequence: CASRPQGSNGYTF.